This T cell receptor (beta chain) was profiled in a study of T cell changes during pregnancy in multiple sclerosis (dated by TCRdb to between 2018 and 2021). Describing the broader study: In women with multiple sclerosis, the researchers looked at how the T cell repertoire shifted as pregnancy progressed.

From cysteine to phenylalanine, the CDR3 is 15 amino acids long. Only the CDR3 part of the read is kept: 45 bases, read in frame from the first base. The germline V gene encodes CDR1 SGHAT and CDR2 FQNNGV. V is cut back by 3 bases and J by 0 bases, with 3 bases in the junction unmatched. The method was the immunoSEQ multiplex PCR assay. The source is immuneACCESS, and TCRdb retained only in-frame sequences with V and J called. Part of the clones is not carried over; for the studies checked, unresolved V genes explain less than half of this, and the remainder is unexplained. In all, the sample holds 40,000 to 45,000 clones, and approximately 91% of those were seen once. About 0.5% of the sample lies in the top ten. Regarding this clone: The antigen it binds to is not known. No per-base quality is available; no much larger clone lies one base away.

This sequence originates from a female donor in good health, enrolled as a control in a pregnancy study. Source: CD4+ T cells from peripheral blood mononuclear cells, taken in the second trimester of pregnancy. This sequence uses TRBV11-2 and TRBJ2-3; 7 central nucleotides agree with TRBD1. The CDR3 reads as follows: CASSFKQGSTDTQYF. The bases read TGTGCCAGCAGCTTTAAACAGGGGAGCACAGATACGCAGTATTTT.